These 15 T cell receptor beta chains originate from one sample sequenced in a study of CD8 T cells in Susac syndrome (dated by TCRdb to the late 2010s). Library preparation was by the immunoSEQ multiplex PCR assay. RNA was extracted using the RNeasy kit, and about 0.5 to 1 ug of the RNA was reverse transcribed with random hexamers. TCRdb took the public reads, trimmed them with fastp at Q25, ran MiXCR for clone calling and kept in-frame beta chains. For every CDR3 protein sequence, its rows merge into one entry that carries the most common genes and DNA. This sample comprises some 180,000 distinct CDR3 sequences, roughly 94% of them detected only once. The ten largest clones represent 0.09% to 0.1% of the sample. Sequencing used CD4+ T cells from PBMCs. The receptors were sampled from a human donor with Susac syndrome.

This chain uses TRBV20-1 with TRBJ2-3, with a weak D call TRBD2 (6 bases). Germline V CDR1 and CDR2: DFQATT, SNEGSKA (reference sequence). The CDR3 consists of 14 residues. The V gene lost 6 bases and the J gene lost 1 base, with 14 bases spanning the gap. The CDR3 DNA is TGCAGTGCCCTCGTTAGCGGAGGCACAGATACGCAGTATTTT. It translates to CSALVSGGTDTQYF.

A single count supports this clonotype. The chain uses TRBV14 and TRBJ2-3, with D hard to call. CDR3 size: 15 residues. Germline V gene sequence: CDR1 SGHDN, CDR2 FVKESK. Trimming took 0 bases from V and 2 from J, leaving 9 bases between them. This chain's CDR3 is CASSQEFEDTDTQYF. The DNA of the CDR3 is TGTGCCAGCAGCCAAGAGTTTGAGGACACAGATACGCAGTATTTT.

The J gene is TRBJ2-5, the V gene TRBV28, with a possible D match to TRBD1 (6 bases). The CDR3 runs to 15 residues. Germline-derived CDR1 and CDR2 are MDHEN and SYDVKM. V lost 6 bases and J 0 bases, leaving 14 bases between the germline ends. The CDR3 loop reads CASSQTGAYQETQYF. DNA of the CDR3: TGTGCCAGCAGCCAGACAGGAGCCTACCAAGAGACCCAGTACTTC.

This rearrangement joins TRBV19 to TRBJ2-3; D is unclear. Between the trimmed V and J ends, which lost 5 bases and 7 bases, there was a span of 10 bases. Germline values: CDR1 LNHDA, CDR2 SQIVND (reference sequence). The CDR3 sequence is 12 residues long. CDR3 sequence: CASSPDENTQYF. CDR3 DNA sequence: TGTGCCAGTAGTCCGGACGAGAATACGCAGTATTTT.

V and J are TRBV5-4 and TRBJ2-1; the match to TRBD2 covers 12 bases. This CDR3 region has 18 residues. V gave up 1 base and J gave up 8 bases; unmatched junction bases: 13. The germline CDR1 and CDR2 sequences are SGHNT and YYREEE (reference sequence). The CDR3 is CASSLSLVLAGGGDEQFF. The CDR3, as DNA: TGTGCCAGCAGCTTGTCACTTGTACTAGCGGGAGGTGGGGATGAGCAGTTCTTC.

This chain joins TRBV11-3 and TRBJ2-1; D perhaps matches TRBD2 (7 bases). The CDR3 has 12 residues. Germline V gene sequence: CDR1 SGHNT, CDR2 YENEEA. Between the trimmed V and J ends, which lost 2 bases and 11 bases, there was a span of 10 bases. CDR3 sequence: CASSLSGGQQFF. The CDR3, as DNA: TGTGCCAGCAGCTTATCCGGGGGGCAGCAGTTCTTC.

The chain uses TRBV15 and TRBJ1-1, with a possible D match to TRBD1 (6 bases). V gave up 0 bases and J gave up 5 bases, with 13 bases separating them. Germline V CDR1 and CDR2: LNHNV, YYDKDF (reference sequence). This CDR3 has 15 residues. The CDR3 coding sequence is TGTGCCACCAGCAGAGACAGGGGCGGGGGGACTGAAGCTTTCTTT. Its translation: CATSRDRGGGTEAFF. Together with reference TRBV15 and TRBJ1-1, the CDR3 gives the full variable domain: DAMVIQNPRYQVTQFGKPVTLSCSQTLNHNVMYWYQQKSSQAPKLLFHYYDKDFNNEADTPDNFQSRRPNTSFCFLDIRSPGLGDTAMYLCATSRDRGGGTEAFFGQGTRLTVV.

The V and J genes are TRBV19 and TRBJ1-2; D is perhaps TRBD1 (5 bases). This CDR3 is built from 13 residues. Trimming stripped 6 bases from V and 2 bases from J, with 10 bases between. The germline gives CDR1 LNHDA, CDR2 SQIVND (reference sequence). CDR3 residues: CASRRAGNYGYTF. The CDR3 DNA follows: TGTGCCAGTAGGCGAGCAGGGAACTATGGCTACACCTTC.

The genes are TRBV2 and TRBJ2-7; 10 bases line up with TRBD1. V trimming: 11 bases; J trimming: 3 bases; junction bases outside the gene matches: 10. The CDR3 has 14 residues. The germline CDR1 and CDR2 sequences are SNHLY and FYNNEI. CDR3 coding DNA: TGTGCCTCCAAAAGACAGGGGGCCTTCTACGAGCAGTACTTC. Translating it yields CASKRQGAFYEQYF. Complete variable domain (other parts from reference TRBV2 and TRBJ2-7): EPEVTQTPSHQVTQMGQEVILRCVPISNHLYFYWYRQILGQKVEFLVSFYNNEISEKSEIFDDQFSVERPDGSNFTLKIRSTKLEDSAMYFCASKRQGAFYEQYFGPGTRLTVT.

CDR3 loop: CSARGQGTEGYTF. DNA of the CDR3: TGCAGTGCTAGAGGGCAGGGGACAGAGGGCTACACCTTC. The chain uses TRBV20-1 and TRBJ1-2; 7 positions agree with TRBD1. V shed 1 base, J shed 8 bases, and the junction held 7 bases outside the gene matches. CDR3 length equals 13 residues. Germline CDR1 reads DFQATT; CDR2 reads SNEGSKA (reference sequence).

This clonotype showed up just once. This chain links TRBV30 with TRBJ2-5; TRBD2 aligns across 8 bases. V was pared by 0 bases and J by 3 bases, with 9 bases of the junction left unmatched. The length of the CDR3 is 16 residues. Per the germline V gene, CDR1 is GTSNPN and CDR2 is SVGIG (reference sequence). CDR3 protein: CAWSVPGGPVEETQYF. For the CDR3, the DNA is TGTGCCTGGAGTGTACCGGGAGGGCCGGTGGAAGAGACCCAGTACTTC.

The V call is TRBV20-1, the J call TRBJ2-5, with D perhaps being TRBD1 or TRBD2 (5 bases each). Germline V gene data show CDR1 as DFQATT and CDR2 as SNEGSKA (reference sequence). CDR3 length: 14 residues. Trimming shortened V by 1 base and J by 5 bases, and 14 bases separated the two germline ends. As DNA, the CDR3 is TGCAGTGCTAGAGGGACGATGGGGGTTGAGACCCAGTACTTC. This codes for CSARGTMGVETQYF.

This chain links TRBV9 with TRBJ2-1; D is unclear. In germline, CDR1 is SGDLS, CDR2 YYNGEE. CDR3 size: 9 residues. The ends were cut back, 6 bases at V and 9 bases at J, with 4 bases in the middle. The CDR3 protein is CASNREQFF. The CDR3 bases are TGTGCCAGCAATCGTGAGCAGTTCTTC.

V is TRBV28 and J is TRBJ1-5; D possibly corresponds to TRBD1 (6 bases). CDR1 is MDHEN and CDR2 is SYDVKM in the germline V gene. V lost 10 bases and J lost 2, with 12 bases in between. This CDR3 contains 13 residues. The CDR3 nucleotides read TGTGCCACCCAACAGGGAGGCAATCAGCCCCAGCATTTT. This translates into CATQQGGNQPQHF.

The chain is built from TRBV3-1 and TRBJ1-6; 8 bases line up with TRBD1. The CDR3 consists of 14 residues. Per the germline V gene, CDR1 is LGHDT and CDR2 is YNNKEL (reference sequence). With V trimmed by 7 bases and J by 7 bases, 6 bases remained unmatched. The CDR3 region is CASNIQGDNSPLHF. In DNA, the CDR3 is TGTGCCAGCAATATACAGGGGGACAATTCACCCCTCCACTTT.